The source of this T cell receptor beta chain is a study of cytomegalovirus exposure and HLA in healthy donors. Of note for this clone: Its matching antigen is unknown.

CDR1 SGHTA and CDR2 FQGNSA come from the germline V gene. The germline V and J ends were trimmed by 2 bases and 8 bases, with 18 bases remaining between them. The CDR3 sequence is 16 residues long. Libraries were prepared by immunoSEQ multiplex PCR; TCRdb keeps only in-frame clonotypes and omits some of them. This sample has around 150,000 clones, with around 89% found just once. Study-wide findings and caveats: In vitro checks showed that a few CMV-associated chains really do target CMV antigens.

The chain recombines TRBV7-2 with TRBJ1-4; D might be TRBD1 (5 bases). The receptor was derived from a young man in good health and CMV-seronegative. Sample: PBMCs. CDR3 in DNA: TGTGCCAGCAGCTTAATTCTCCCCGGGGGAGGGGAAAAACTGTTTTTT. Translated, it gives CASSLILPGGGEKLFF.